The 8 T cell receptor beta chains below all came from one sample that was sequenced in a study of graft-versus-host responses after intestinal transplantation. Measured with immunoSEQ multiplex PCR; TCRdb has only the in-frame clones, and not every one. The sample yields about a thousand clones, around 47% seen once. Plates contained roughly 200,000 CFSE-labeled responder cells and roughly 200,000 irradiated, violet-dye-labeled stimulator cells. The sequenced sample was alloreactive CD8+ T cells from a mixed lymphocyte reaction culture, obtained before transplantation. As for subset: CFSE-low proliferating T cells sorted from roughly six-day pre-transplant mixed lymphocyte reaction (GvH or HvG direction). The receptors here all came from a human patient who was an organ donor for intestinal transplantation.

This clone was picked up a small number of times. The chain couples TRBV6-5 to TRBJ1-5; D is unclear. In germline, CDR1 is MNHEY, CDR2 SVGAGI. The CDR3 is 13 amino acids. V was cut by 6 bases and J by 1 base, with 7 bases left in between. The DNA of the CDR3 is TGTGCCAGCAGCCCCGTCAGCAATCAGCCCCAGCATTTT. Translation: CASSPVSNQPQHF.

The chain recombines TRBV7-6 with TRBJ2-1, with D maybe TRBD1 (6 bases). The V and J ends lost 4 bases and 6 bases respectively, with 16 bases between them. The germline gives CDR1 SGHVS, CDR2 FNYEAQ. CDR3 length: 15 residues. CDR3 sequence reads: CASSSPPDRSNEQFF. DNA for the CDR3: TGTGCCAGCAGCTCCCCCCCAGACAGGAGCAATGAGCAGTTCTTC.

The chain employs TRBV5-1 and TRBJ2-3, with TRBD2 matching 7 bases. The CDR3 runs 15 residues. V lost 2 bases, J lost 0 bases, and 3 bases stayed unmatched. The germline V gene has CDR1 SGHRS and CDR2 YFSETQ. CDR3 protein: CASSFLAASTDTQYF. CDR3 in DNA: TGCGCCAGCAGCTTCCTAGCGGCTAGCACAGATACGCAGTATTTT.

Only one count was recorded for this clone. This chain joins TRBV7-9 and TRBJ1-2; D is unresolved. Trimming cost V 1 base and J 4 bases, with 7 bases left between them. CDR1 and CDR2 (germline): SEHNR, FQNEAQ (reference sequence). The length of the CDR3 is 13 residues. The CDR3 nucleotides read TGTGCCAGCAGCTTAGAGCGCGTCTATGGCTACACCTTC. This translates into CASSLERVYGYTF.

This clone was picked up a small number of times. The rearrangement uses TRBV9 and TRBJ1-2; a possible D gene is TRBD1 (5 bases). V shed 4 bases and J shed 2 bases, with 12 bases lying between them. Germline CDR1 SGDLS, CDR2 YYNGEE. The CDR3 spans 14 residues. CDR3 region: CASSLGTFNYGYTF. DNA of the CDR3: TGTGCCAGCAGCCTAGGGACGTTCAACTATGGCTACACCTTC.

This chain links TRBV19 with TRBJ2-7; 10 nucleotides agree with TRBD1. The CDR3 has 14 amino acids. CDR1 is LNHDA and CDR2 is SQIVND in the germline V gene (reference sequence). V lost 5 bases to trimming and J lost 2 bases; unmatched junction nucleotides: 3. The CDR3 DNA reads TGTGCCAGTAGTCCCGGGACAGGGGCCTACGAGCAGTACTTC. Amino acids: CASSPGTGAYEQYF.

The gene calls are TRBV7-2 and TRBJ2-7; D is uncertain. In germline, CDR1 is SGHTA, CDR2 FQGNSA. CDR3 length equals 17 residues. V shed 2 bases and J shed 8 bases, with 25 bases lying between them. The CDR3 here is CASSLISSDPHLRQQYF. CDR3 sequence (DNA): TGTGCCAGCAGCTTAATTTCTTCGGACCCCCACCTACGACAGCAGTACTTC.

V usage is TRBV28 and J usage is TRBJ1-2; 8 bases are a match to TRBD1. The germline CDR1 and CDR2 sequences are MDHEN and SYDVKM. The V gene end was trimmed by 5 bases and the J gene end by 6 bases; junction bases not matched to a gene: 11. The CDR3 sequence is 15 residues long. CDR3: CASSPGQEKPDGYTF. Written as DNA, the CDR3 is TGTGCCAGCAGTCCGGGACAGGAGAAACCTGATGGCTACACCTTC.